Following are 10 T cell receptor beta chains from one sample sequenced in a study of beta chain features in type 1 diabetes. General study findings and limits: Shorter TCRB CDR3s, moderately but significantly so, were found in Type 1 diabetes patients in all four CD4+ subsets.

No cognate antigen is known for these TCRs. Reverse transcribing all isolated RNA meant expressed TCRB transcripts were sequenced. Repertoires were generated with immunoSEQ multiplex PCR, while TCRdb's copy carries only in-frame clones and drops some. This table has about 160,000 clones, around 7.9% appearing once. The sample taken for sequencing was central memory CD4+ T cells from blood. The source is a young man with type 1 diabetes.

The chain couples TRBV21-1 to TRBJ1-2; the table's D gene call, TRBD1, was not cross checked with the DNA. TRBV21-1 has pseudogene status. CDR3 length equals 15 residues. The CDR3 region has the DNA TGTGCCAGTCTCAGGGGCCCTCCACTTCTCTATGGCTACACCTTC. Protein: CASLRGPPLLYGYTF.

This clone was seen repeatedly, ten times or more. The same CDR3 is also encoded by other DNA sequences in this sample. The V gene is TRBV29-1, the J gene TRBJ2-3; 10 bases line up with TRBD1. Per germline, CDR1 SQVTM and CDR2 ANQGSEA. The CDR3 has 14 residues. J gave up 3 bases and V 3 bases, and 3 bases lay outside the gene matches. The CDR3 reads CSVERDRGTDTQYF. The CDR3 DNA sequence: TGCAGCGTTGAGAGGGACAGGGGAACAGATACGCAGTATTTT.

V gene TRBV20-1 combines with J gene TRBJ2-3; D is unresolved. The CDR3 runs 10 residues. Germline CDR1 reads DFQATT; CDR2 reads SNEGSKA (reference sequence). Between the trimmed V and J ends, which lost 6 bases and 6 bases, there was a span of 7 bases. The DNA for the CDR3 is TGCAGTGCAGCATTTGATACGCAGTATTTT. Protein sequence: CSAAFDTQYF.

The gene calls are TRBV28 and TRBJ2-4; tentatively, D is TRBD1 (5 bases). Germline CDR1 MDHEN, CDR2 SYDVKM. The CDR3 extends over 16 amino acids. Between the trimmed V and J ends, which lost 5 bases and 0 bases, there was a span of 14 bases. CDR3 loop: CASSRARTSAKNIQYF. In DNA form, the CDR3 reads TGTGCCAGCAGTCGGGCGAGGACATCAGCCAAAAACATTCAGTACTTC.

This clone was counted only a few times. This sequence may be a read error, since a much larger clone differs from it by one base. The chain has TRBV21-1 and TRBJ2-2; TRBD1 is taken as the D call from the table, unchecked against the DNA. TRBV21-1 counts as a pseudogene. This CDR3 contains 15 residues. CDR3 sequence: CASSYRDSNTGELFF. The CDR3 DNA reads as TGTGCCAGCAGCTACCGGGACAGTAACACCGGGGAGCTGTTTTTT.

This clone was found a few times. The chain carries TRBV4-2 and TRBJ2-5, with D unresolved. Germline V gene data show CDR1 as LGHNA and CDR2 as YNFKEQ. V lost 1 base and J 3 bases, leaving 6 bases between the germline ends. This CDR3 spans 13 amino acids. The CDR3 reads CASSQVQEETQYF. The CDR3 nucleotides read TGTGCCAGCAGCCAAGTACAAGAAGAGACCCAGTACTTC.

The table lists this clone with a few counts. Its ends do not fully match the called genes, so a read error is possible. J is TRBJ1-2 and V is TRBV28; D gene unclear. The CDR3 sequence is 11 residues long. Looked up from germline, CDR1 is MDHEN and CDR2 is SYDVKM. DNA of the CDR3: TGTGCCAGCAGTTTGGGAGTGCGAACCTCATTC. Protein sequence: CASSLGVRTSF.

A few counts support this clone. The V call is TRBV6-5, the J call TRBJ1-2, with D perhaps TRBD1 (5 bases). The germline V and J ends were trimmed by 5 bases and 8 bases, with 21 bases remaining between them. CDR1 is MNHEY, CDR2 SVGAGI, per germline. The CDR3 spans 15 residues. Here the CDR3 reads CASSPRSTEFSGYTF. CDR3 bases: TGTGCCAGCAGTCCTCGTTCGACAGAGTTCAGCGGCTACACCTTC.

The gene calls are TRBV6-1 and TRBJ2-2, with a possible D match to TRBD1 (6 bases). The CDR3 contains 16 residues. Germline CDR1 and CDR2: MNHNS and SASEGT. The germline V and J ends were trimmed by 0 bases and 3 bases, with 11 bases remaining between them. Here the CDR3 reads CASSEASAGDTGELFF. Here the CDR3 DNA reads TGTGCCAGCAGTGAAGCGAGTGCAGGGGACACCGGGGAGCTGTTTTTT.

J is TRBJ2-1 and V is TRBV29-1; 9 bases are a match to TRBD2. Germline trimming cut 2 bases from V and 7 bases from J; bases unmatched to any gene: 9. This CDR3 has 15 amino acids. CDR1 is SQVTM and CDR2 is ANQGSEA in the germline V gene. CDR3 nucleotide sequence: TGCAGCGTTGAAAGGGCGGGAGGGTATACAAATGAGCAGTTCTTC. It encodes CSVERAGGYTNEQFF.